This passage covers 17 T cell receptor beta chains from one sample sequenced in a study of tumor-infiltrating lymphocytes in oesophageal squamous cell carcinoma. MiXCR, run by TCRdb on the PCR reads, gives a single entry per CDR3 protein. The table lists about 21,000 distinct CDR3 sequences, 36% of them singletons, with about 12% in the top ten. The sample was esophageal tumor tissue. The receptors come from a male donor with esophageal squamous cell carcinoma.

This clonotype is termed medium-sized (0.01 to 0.1%). The chain combines TRBV6-6 with TRBJ1-1, with D unresolved. Per the germline V gene, CDR1 is MNHNY and CDR2 is SVGAGI (reference sequence). The V end was cut by 0 bases, the J end by 5 bases, with 19 bases between. CDR3 length equals 17 residues. This CDR3 is CASSYSTVSFRETEAFF. CDR3 coding DNA: TGTGCCAGCAGTTACTCAACAGTGAGTTTTAGAGAAACTGAAGCTTTCTTT.

In its sample, this clonotype is medium-sized. The J gene is TRBJ1-5, the V gene TRBV7-2; tentatively, D is TRBD1 (5 bases). V shed 2 bases and J shed 6 bases, with 8 bases lying between them. Per the germline V gene, CDR1 is SGHTA and CDR2 is FQGNSA. CDR3 length: 13 amino acids. The CDR3: CASSLQGAQPQHF. For the CDR3, the DNA is TGTGCCAGCAGCTTACAGGGAGCTCAGCCCCAGCATTTT. The variable domain in full, completed from reference TRBV7-2 and TRBJ1-5, reads GAGVSQSPSNKVTEKGKDVELRCDPISGHTALYWYRQSLGQGLEFLIYFQGNSAPDKSGLPSDRFSAERTGGSVSTLTIQRTQQEDSAVYLCASSLQGAQPQHFGDGTRLSIL.

The rearrangement uses TRBV7-8 and TRBJ2-1, with TRBD1 matching 8 bases. This CDR3 comprises 16 residues. The trim removed 6 bases at V and 0 bases at J, leaving 7 bases unmatched. Germline lookup yields CDR1 SGHVS and CDR2 FQNEAQ. As DNA, the CDR3 is TGTGCCAGCAGACCCCGAACAGGGGGCTCCTACAATGAGCAGTTCTTC. It codes for CASRPRTGGSYNEQFF.

About this clonotype: It is likely a read error, because the conserved phenylalanine at the end of the CDR3 is missing. No DNA is shown, since the ends of the CDR3 on it are uncertain; the CDR3 is the one TCRdb lists. V usage is TRBV27 and J usage is TRBJ2-7; TRBD1, the D gene given by the table, was not confirmed from the DNA. The CDR3 is 19 amino acids long, termini counted. Per the germline V gene, CDR1 is MNHEY and CDR2 is SMNVEV (reference sequence). The CDR3 protein is CASSDGTGYSRGYGYTFGS.

The CDR3, as DNA: TGTGCCAGCAGCCGGGACAGGGTCAATGAGCAGTTCTTC. It yields the protein CASSRDRVNEQFF. The chain carries TRBV7-2 and TRBJ2-5, with 9 nucleotides matching TRBD1. Gene TRBJ2-1 matches the end of the DNA better, so the J call may be wrong. Germline assignment: CDR1 SGHTA and CDR2 FQGNSA. The CDR3 sequence is 13 residues long.

In regard to this clonotype: This likely comes from a read error, as the CDR3 has no conserved phenylalanine or tryptophan at its end. No DNA is shown, since the ends of the CDR3 on it are uncertain; the CDR3 is the one TCRdb lists. The CDR3 loop is CASSYRQVDEQFFGA. This chain connects TRBV28 to TRBJ2-6; no DNA check was done on the table's D call, TRBD1. The germline V gene has CDR1 MDHEN and CDR2 SYDVKM. Including both end residues, the CDR3 is 15 amino acids long.

Note on this clonotype: A much larger clone sits a single nucleotide away, making a read error possible. This CDR3 fails to terminate in the conserved phenylalanine or tryptophan, so it likely reflects a read error. The chain uses TRBV28 and TRBJ2-7, with 8 bases that match TRBD2. The CDR3 is 14 residues long. J gave up 7 bases and V 2 bases, and 7 bases lay outside the gene matches. Germline V CDR1 and CDR2: MDHEN, SYDVKM. CDR3 DNA: TGTGCCAGCAGTTTAGCGGGAGGCCGCAGGGAGCAGTACTCC. Its translation: CASSLAGGRREQYS.

This clonotype was recorded many times. V is TRBV28 and J is TRBJ1-2, with 7 bases lining up with TRBD1. J lost 4 bases, V lost 1 base, and 3 bases had no gene match. The CDR3 has 14 residues. CDR1 and CDR2 from the germline V gene are MDHEN and SYDVKM. The CDR3 is CASSLSRQGYGYTF. The CDR3 DNA reads as TGTGCCAGCAGTTTATCCCGACAGGGCTATGGCTACACCTTC.

There are a few counts of this clonotype. The V and J genes are TRBV15 and TRBJ2-3; D is possibly TRBD1 (5 bases). Per germline, CDR1 LNHNV and CDR2 YYDKDF (reference sequence). The CDR3 extends over 14 amino acids. Trimming stripped 5 bases from V and 4 bases from J, with 13 bases between. This CDR3 reads CATSLGQEADTQYF. DNA of the CDR3: TGTGCCACCAGCCTCGGACAAGAAGCAGATACGCAGTATTTT. The variable domain in full, completed from reference TRBV15 and TRBJ2-3, reads DAMVIQNPRYQVTQFGKPVTLSCSQTLNHNVMYWYQQKSSQAPKLLFHYYDKDFNNEADTPDNFQSRRPNTSFCFLDIRSPGLGDTAMYLCATSLGQEADTQYFGPGTRLTVL.

To note about this clonotype: A clone one base away is much larger, so this may be a read error. The chain is built from TRBV12-3 or TRBV12-4 and TRBJ2-3, with D tentatively TRBD1 or TRBD2 (5 bases each). The CDR3 extends over 15 amino acids. V lost 2 bases and J 14 bases, leaving 23 bases between the germline ends. The CDR3 reads CASSLRAGNTGELYF. The CDR3 DNA sequence: TGTGCCAGCAGTTTAAGAGCAGGGAACACCGGGGAGCTGTATTTT.

This clonotype is medium-sized by share. The chain has TRBV7-2 and TRBJ2-3; 11 nucleotides agree with TRBD2. This CDR3 is built from 13 residues. Trimming cost V 5 bases and J 12 bases; bases outside gene matches: 7. Looked up from germline, CDR1 is SGHTA and CDR2 is FQGNSA. The CDR3 sequence: CASSTRLAGNQYF. As DNA, the CDR3 is TGTGCCAGCAGCACTCGACTAGCGGGAAATCAGTATTTT.

In the case of this clonotype: The CDR3 ends on some other residue instead of the conserved phenylalanine or tryptophan, so this is likely a read error. The DNA is left out, because the CDR3 cannot be placed on it with certainty; the CDR3 is given as TCRdb lists it. The gene calls are TRBV11-2 and TRBJ2-3. From germline, CDR1 is SGHAT and CDR2 FQNNGV. The CDR3 is 15 residues long, ends included. The CDR3: CASSLEPNYGYTFGS.

The chain has TRBV7-4 and TRBJ2-2; D remains unclear. The V end was cut by 4 bases, the J end by 4 bases, with 7 bases between. The CDR3 consists of 13 residues. CDR1 and CDR2 from the germline V gene are SGHVT and SQSDAQ. The CDR3 loop is CASSSESTGELFF. DNA for the CDR3: TGTGCCAGCAGCTCCGAAAGCACCGGGGAGCTGTTTTTT.

This clonotype was counted many times. V is TRBV7-2 and J is TRBJ1-5; D is ambiguous. Germline CDR1 reads SGHTA; CDR2 reads FQGNSA. V was clipped by 1 base and J by 1 base, with 8 bases between them. The CDR3 is 15 amino acids. This CDR3 is CASSLGGTSNQPQHF. CDR3 nucleotides: TGTGCCAGCAGCTTAGGGGGAACGAGCAATCAGCCCCAGCATTTT.

The chain employs TRBV18 and TRBJ1-2; possible D gene TRBD1, 6 bases. Germline loops: CDR1 KGHSH, CDR2 LQKENI. V was trimmed by 3 bases and J by 8 bases, leaving 13 bases between them. This CDR3 has 13 amino acids. In nucleotides, the CDR3 is TGTGCCAGCTCACCTCGACAGGTGGAGGGCTACACCTTC. Translating gives CASSPRQVEGYTF.

This clonotype was counted many times. The V gene is TRBV12-3 or TRBV12-4, the J gene TRBJ2-7; D is uncertain. The germline V and J ends were trimmed by 3 bases and 3 bases, with 12 bases remaining between them. CDR3 length: 14 amino acids. This chain's CDR3 is CASSFSGQYYEQYF. CDR3 nucleotides: TGTGCCAGCAGTTTTTCCGGTCAATACTACGAGCAGTACTTC.

In its sample, this clonotype was seen many times. This chain links TRBV18 with TRBJ2-1; no clear D. The CDR3 loop spans 14 amino acids. From germline, CDR1 is KGHSH and CDR2 LQKENI. Trimming pared 1 base from V and 12 bases from J, leaving 16 bases between. The CDR3 DNA sequence: TGTGCCAGCTCACCACTGGGCTACCTCGATGGGCAGTTCTTC. It codes for CASSPLGYLDGQFF.